These 9 T cell receptor beta chains were all obtained from the same sample, sequenced in a study of CD4 and CD8 cells across lung adenocarcinoma regions. Each CDR3 protein gets one entry after TCRdb re-called the PCR reads with MiXCR. The sample lists 13,000 to 15,000 distinct CDR3 sequences, approximately 40% occurring once. Material: CD4+ T cells from the center of a lung tumor. The origin of the receptors is a male donor with lung adenocarcinoma. The CD4 and CD8 labels of this study may be unreliable.

This clonotype was counted only a few times. The chain combines TRBV11-2 with TRBJ2-1; D is undetermined. Trimming pared 5 bases from V and 0 bases from J, leaving 11 bases between. The CDR3 has 15 amino acids. The germline gives CDR1 SGHAT, CDR2 FQNNGV. CDR3 residues: CASSPGAHSYNEQFF. In DNA form, the CDR3 reads TGTGCCAGCAGCCCCGGAGCCCACTCCTACAATGAGCAGTTCTTC. The full variable domain, completed using reference TRBV11-2 and TRBJ2-1, is EAGVAQSPRYKIIEKRQSVAFWCNPISGHATLYWYQQILGQGPKLLIQFQNNGVVDDSQLPKDRFSAERLKGVDSTLKIQPAKLEDSAVYLCASSPGAHSYNEQFFGPGTRLTVL.

For this clonotype: The junction departs from germline at one end; a sequencing error may be responsible. The chain uses TRBV6-1 and TRBJ2-1, with D uncertain. This CDR3 comprises 12 residues. CDR1 is MNHNS and CDR2 is SASEGT in the germline V gene. The CDR3 nucleotides are TGTGCCAGGAGTCCTCGCAAGGATGAGCAGTATTTC. This encodes CARSPRKDEQYF.

The chain employs TRBV27 and TRBJ2-3; 9 bases are a match to TRBD2. V dropped 6 bases and J dropped 2; count of bases not matched to a gene: 12. The CDR3 is 17 residues long. From germline, CDR1 is MNHEY and CDR2 SMNVEV (reference sequence). DNA of the CDR3: TGTGCCAGCAGAGAGGCGGGAGGGGCGGGTGACACAGATACGCAGTATTTT. Encoded protein: CASREAGGAGDTDTQYF.

This chain connects TRBV20-1 to TRBJ2-1; TRBD2 matches at 10 bases. CDR3 length equals 16 residues. CDR1 and CDR2 from the germline V gene are DFQATT and SNEGSKA (reference sequence). After removal of 2 bases from V and 7 bases from J, the junction contained 11 bases not matched to a gene. CDR3 region: CSARPFTSGISNEQFF. Here the CDR3 DNA reads TGCAGTGCTAGACCCTTCACTAGCGGGATTTCAAATGAGCAGTTCTTC.

This chain links TRBV6-5 with TRBJ2-2; no firm D call. Germline CDR1 reads MNHEY; CDR2 reads SVGAGI. Deletions cut 6 bases from V and 13 bases from J, with 24 bases between. CDR3 length: 15 amino acids. The CDR3 loop reads CASRLQSGSTETLFF. The CDR3 DNA reads as TGTGCCAGCAGACTCCAGTCCGGAAGCACAGAGACGCTGTTTTTT.

As concerns this clonotype: A junction end diverges from the germline sequence, so it may reflect a read error. The chain combines TRBV10-3 with TRBJ2-2; no firm D call. The CDR3 consists of 13 residues. The germline gives CDR1 ENHRY, CDR2 SYGVKD. CDR3 DNA sequence: TGTGCCAAGGGCTATGCGAACACCGGTGAGCTGTTTTTT. It is translated as CAKGYANTGELFF.

This clonotype was observed a few times. This chain connects TRBV7-8 to TRBJ2-5, with 8 bases that match TRBD1. V was pared by 2 bases and J by 3 bases, with 5 bases of the junction left unmatched. CDR3 length: 15 amino acids. Germline V gene lookup returns CDR1 SGHVS and CDR2 FQNEAQ. CDR3 region: CASSLRGQAKETQYF. As DNA, the CDR3 is TGTGCCAGCAGCTTACGGGGACAGGCGAAAGAGACCCAGTACTTC.

The J gene is TRBJ2-3, the V gene TRBV27; D is possibly TRBD2 (6 bases). The DNA end lines up better with TRBJ2-7; the J call may be wrong. The CDR3 covers 15 residues. The germline V gene encodes CDR1 MNHEY and CDR2 SMNVEV (reference sequence). CDR3 coding DNA: TGTGCCGCGGGGACGGGGGTTCGTGACAAAGATACGCAGTACTTC. Protein: CAAGTGVRDKDTQYF.

V is TRBV5-1 and J is TRBJ2-1; 10 bases match TRBD2. The J call is in doubt because the DNA end fits TRBJ2-5 better. CDR3 length: 16 residues. CDR1 and CDR2 (germline): SGHRS, YFSETQ. CDR3 nucleotides: TGCGCCAGCAGCCCTCGAGCGGGAGGGGGAGAAGAGACCCAGTACTTC. It specifies CASSPRAGGGEETQYF.